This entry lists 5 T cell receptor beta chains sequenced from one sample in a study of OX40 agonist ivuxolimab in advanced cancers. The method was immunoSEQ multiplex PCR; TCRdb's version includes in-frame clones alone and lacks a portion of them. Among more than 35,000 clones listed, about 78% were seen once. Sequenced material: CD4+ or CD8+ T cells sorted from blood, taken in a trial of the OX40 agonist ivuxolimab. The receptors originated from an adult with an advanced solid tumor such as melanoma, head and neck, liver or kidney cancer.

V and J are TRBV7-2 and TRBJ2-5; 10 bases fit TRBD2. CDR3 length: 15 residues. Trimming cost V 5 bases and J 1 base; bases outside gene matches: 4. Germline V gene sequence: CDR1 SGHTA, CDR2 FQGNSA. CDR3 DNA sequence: TGTGCCAGCAGCCCCCTAGCGGGAGTCCAAGAGACCCAGTACTTC. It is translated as CASSPLAGVQETQYF. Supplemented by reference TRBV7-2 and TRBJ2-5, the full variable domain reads GAGVSQSPSNKVTEKGKDVELRCDPISGHTALYWYRQSLGQGLEFLIYFQGNSAPDKSGLPSDRFSAERTGGSVSTLTIQRTQQEDSAVYLCASSPLAGVQETQYFGPGTRLLVL.

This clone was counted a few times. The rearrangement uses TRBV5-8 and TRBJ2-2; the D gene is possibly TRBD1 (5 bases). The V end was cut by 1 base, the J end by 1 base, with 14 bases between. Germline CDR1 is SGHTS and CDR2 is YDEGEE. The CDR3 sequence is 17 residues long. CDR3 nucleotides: TGTGCCAGCAGCTTGAATAGGGGTCTAAAGAACACCGGGGAGCTGTTTTTT. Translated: CASSLNRGLKNTGELFF.

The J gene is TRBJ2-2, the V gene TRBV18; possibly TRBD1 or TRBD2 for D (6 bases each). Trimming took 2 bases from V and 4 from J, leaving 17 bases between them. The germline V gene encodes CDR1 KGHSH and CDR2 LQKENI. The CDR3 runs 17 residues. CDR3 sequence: CASSPSFMEGVTGELFF. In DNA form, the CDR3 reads TGTGCCAGCTCACCATCGTTTATGGAGGGGGTCACCGGGGAGCTGTTTTTT.

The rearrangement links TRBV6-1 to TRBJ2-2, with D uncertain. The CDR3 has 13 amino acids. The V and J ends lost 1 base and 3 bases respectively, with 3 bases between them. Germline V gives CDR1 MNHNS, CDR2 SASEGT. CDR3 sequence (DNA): TGTGCCAGCAGTGAAGGGTACACCGGGGAGCTGTTTTTT. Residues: CASSEGYTGELFF.

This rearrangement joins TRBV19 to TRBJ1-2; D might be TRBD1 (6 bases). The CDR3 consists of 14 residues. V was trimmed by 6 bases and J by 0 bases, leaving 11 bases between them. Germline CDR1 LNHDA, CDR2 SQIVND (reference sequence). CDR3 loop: CASRDRAPNYGYTF. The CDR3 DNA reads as TGTGCCAGTAGGGACAGAGCCCCTAACTATGGCTACACCTTC.